This TCR beta chain is drawn from a study of T-cell reconstitution after alpha-beta-depleted transplantation in children. This CDR3 contains 14 residues. Trimming took 2 bases from V and 10 from J; bases not matched to a gene: 6. The germline V gene encodes CDR1 SGHNT and CDR2 YYREEE (reference sequence). Construction of the TCRbeta library involved unique molecular identifiers. TCRdb processed the PCR reads anew with MiXCR; each CDR3 protein has one entry. The table includes about 420,000 distinct CDR3 sequences, roughly 10% detected once. This clonotype has more than one count but fewer than ten. The specimen was PBMCs from the stem cell graft donor, collected from the stem cell graft. V gene TRBV5-4 combines with J gene TRBJ1-6; 7 bases fit TRBD1. The TCR was taken from a human donor who donated a stem cell graft to a child with acute myeloid leukemia. This CDR3 reads CASSFVAGGSPLHF. CDR3 in DNA: TGTGCCAGCAGCTTCGTGGCAGGGGGGTCACCCCTCCACTTT.